This T cell receptor (beta chain) appears in the sequencing data of a study of T-cell reconstitution after alpha-beta-depleted transplantation in children. The study, taken as a whole, reports: Diversity of TCRbeta at day 60 was high in some patients, arising from surviving recipient T cells and thymic progenitors. A year had passed since transplant, and T-cell counts and diversity by then came mostly from newly produced T cells. Several hundred graft clones that had expanded were reportedly the source of alpha-beta T cells about two months after transplant.

This clonotype came up a few times. Antigen specificity is unknown. This CDR3 comprises 18 residues. V lost 1 base, J lost 0 bases, and 5 bases stayed unmatched. Looked up from germline, CDR1 is MNHEY and CDR2 is SVGAGI. Researchers prepared the TCRbeta library using unique molecular identifiers, the study reports. TCRdb redid the calling of the PCR reads with MiXCR, one entry per CDR3 protein. This table has about 420,000 distinct CDR3 sequences, around 15% appearing once. Specimen: PBMCs, mostly from graft donor cells, collected 360 days after TCRalphabeta/CD19-depleted stem cell transplant. This chain joins TRBV6-5 and TRBJ2-2; 10 nucleotides line up with TRBD2. This clonotype was sampled from a boy younger than two who had a stem cell transplant for Wiskott-Aldrich syndrome, so the T cells may come from the graft donor. The CDR3 DNA reads TGTGCCAGCAGTTACTGTAGCGGGGGGACCTCGAACACCGGGGAGCTGTTTTTT. The encoded protein is CASSYCSGGTSNTGELFF.